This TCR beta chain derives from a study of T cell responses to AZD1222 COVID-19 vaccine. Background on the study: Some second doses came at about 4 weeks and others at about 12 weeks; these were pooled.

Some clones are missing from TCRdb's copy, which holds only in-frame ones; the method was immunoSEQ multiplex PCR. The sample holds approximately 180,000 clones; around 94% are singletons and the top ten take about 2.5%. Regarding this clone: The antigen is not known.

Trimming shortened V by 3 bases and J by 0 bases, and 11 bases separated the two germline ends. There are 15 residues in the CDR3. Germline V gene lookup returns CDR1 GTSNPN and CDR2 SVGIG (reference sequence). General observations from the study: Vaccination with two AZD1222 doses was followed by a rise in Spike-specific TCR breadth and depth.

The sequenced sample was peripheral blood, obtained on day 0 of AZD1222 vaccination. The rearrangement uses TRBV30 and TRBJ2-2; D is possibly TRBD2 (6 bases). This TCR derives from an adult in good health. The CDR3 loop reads CAWSAGLTNTGELFF. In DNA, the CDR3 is TGTGCCTGGAGCGCCGGACTAACGAACACCGGGGAGCTGTTTTTT.